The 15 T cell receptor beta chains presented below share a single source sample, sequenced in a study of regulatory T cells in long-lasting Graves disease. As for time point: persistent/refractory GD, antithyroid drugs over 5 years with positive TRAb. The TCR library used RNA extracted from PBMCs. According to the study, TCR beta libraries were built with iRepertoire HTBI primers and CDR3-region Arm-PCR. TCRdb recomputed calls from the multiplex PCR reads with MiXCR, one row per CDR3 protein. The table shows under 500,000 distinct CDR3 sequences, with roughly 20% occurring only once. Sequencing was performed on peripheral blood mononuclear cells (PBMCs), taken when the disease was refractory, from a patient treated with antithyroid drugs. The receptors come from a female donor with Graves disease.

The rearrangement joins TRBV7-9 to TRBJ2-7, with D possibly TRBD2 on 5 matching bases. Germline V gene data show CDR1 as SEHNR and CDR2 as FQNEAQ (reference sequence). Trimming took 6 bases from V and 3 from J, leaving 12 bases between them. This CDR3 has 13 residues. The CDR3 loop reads CASSQEDYYEQYF. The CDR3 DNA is TGTGCCAGCAGTCAGGAGGATTACTACGAGCAGTACTTC.

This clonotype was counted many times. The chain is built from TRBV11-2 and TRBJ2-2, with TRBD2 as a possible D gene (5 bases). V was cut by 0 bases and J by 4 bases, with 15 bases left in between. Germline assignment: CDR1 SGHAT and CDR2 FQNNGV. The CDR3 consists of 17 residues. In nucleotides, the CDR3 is TGTGCCAGCAGCTTAGATCTACCAGCGGACCTCACCGGGGAGCTGTTTTTT. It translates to CASSLDLPADLTGELFF.

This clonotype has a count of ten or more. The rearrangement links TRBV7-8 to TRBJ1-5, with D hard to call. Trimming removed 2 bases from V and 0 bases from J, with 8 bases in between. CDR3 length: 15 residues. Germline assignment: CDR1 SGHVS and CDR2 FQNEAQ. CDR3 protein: CASSLSASSNQPQHF. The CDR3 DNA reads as TGTGCCAGCAGCTTATCGGCTTCTAGCAATCAGCCCCAGCATTTT.

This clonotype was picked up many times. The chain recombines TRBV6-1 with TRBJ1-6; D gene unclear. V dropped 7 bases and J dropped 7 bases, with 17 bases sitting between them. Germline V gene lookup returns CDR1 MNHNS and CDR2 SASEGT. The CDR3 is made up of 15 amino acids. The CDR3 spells CASTGFESVNSPLHF. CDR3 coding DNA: TGTGCCAGCACCGGCTTCGAGTCCGTAAATTCACCCCTCCACTTT.

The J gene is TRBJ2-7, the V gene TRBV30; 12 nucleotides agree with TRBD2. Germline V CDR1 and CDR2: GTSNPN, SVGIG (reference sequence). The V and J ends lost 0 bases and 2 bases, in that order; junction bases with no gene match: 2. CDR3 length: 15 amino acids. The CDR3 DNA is TGTGCCTGGAGTGTAGGACTAGCGGGGACCTACGAGCAGTACTTC. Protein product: CAWSVGLAGTYEQYF.

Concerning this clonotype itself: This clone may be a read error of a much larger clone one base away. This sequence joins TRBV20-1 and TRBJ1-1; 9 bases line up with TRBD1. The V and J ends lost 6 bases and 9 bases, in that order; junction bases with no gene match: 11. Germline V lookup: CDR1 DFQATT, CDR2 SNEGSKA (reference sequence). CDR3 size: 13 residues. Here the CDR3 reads CSAPGDRETKAFF. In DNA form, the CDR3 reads TGCAGTGCCCCCGGGGACAGGGAGACTAAAGCTTTCTTT.

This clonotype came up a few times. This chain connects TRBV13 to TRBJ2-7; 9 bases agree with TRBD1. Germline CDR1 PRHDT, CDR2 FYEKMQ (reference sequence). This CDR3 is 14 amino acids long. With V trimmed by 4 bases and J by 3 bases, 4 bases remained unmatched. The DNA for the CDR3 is TGTGCCAGCAGCTACGGGACAGGGAACTACGAGCAGTACTTC. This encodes CASSYGTGNYEQYF.

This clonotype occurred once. Written as DNA, the CDR3 is TGTGCCAGCAGGCGTACAGGGGCCCGTGGGGATACGCAGTATTTT. This encodes CASRRTGARGDTQYF. V usage is TRBV6-2 or TRBV6-3 and J usage is TRBJ2-3; 7 nucleotides match TRBD1. This CDR3 is 15 amino acids long. CDR1 is MNHEY, CDR2 SVGEGT, per germline. The V and J ends lost 6 bases and 6 bases, in that order; junction bases with no gene match: 12.

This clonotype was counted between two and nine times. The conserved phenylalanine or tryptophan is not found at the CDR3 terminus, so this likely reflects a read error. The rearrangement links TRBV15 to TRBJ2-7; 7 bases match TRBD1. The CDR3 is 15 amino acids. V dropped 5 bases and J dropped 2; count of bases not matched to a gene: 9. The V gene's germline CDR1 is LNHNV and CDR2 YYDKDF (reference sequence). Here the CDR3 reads CATSAIRDSPYEQYL. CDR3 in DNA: TGTGCCACCAGCGCGATCCGGGACAGTCCCTACGAGCAGTACCTC.

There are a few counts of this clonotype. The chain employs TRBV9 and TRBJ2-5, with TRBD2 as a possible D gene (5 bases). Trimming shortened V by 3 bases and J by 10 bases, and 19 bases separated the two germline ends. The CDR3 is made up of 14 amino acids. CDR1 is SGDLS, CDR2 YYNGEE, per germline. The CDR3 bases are TGTGCCAGCAGCGCGACTCCAGGAAGACGGGACCAGTACTTC. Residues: CASSATPGRRDQYF.

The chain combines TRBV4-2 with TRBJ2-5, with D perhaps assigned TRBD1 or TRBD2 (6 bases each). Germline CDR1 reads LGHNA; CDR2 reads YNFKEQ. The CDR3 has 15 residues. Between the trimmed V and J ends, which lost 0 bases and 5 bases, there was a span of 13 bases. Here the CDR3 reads CASSQDWGAKETQYF. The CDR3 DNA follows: TGTGCCAGCAGCCAAGATTGGGGGGCCAAGGAGACCCAGTACTTC.

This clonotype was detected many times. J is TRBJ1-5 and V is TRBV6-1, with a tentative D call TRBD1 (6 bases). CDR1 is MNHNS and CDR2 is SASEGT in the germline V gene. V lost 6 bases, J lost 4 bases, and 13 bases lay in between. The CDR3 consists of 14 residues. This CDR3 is CASSDTGLNQPQHF. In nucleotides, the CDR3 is TGTGCCAGCAGCGACACAGGGTTGAATCAGCCCCAGCATTTT.

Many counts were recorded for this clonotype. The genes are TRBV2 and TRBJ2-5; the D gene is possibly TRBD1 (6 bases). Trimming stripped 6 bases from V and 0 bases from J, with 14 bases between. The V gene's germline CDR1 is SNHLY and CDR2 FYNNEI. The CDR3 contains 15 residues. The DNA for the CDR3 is TGTGCCAGCAGAGGGGACAAGACGTACCAAGAGACCCAGTACTTC. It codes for CASRGDKTYQETQYF. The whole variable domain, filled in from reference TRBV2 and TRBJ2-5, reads EPEVTQTPSHQVTQMGQEVILRCVPISNHLYFYWYRQILGQKVEFLVSFYNNEISEKSEIFDDQFSVERPDGSNFTLKIRSTKLEDSAMYFCASRGDKTYQETQYFGPGTRLLVL.

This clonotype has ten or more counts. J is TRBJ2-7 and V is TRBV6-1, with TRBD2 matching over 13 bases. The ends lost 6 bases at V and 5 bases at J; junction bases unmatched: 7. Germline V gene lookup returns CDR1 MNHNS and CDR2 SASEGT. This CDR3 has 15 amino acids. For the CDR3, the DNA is TGTGCCAGCAGACCTACTAGCGGGAGGGGTAACGAGCAGTACTTC. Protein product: CASRPTSGRGNEQYF.

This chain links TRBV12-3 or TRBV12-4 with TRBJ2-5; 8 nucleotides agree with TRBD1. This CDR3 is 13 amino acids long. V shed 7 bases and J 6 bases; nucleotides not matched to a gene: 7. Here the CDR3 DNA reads TGTGCCAGCACCGGACAGGGTGGGAAGACCCAGTACTTC. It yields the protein CASTGQGGKTQYF.